The 12 T cell receptor beta chains in this list originate from one sample, sequenced in a study of cytomegalovirus exposure and HLA in healthy donors (dated by TCRdb to about 2017). The library relied on the immunoSEQ multiplex PCR assay. For the multiplex PCR, a mixture combining 60 forward primers for TCR Vbeta segments and 13 reverse primers for TCR Jbeta segments was used. TCRdb's version of the immuneACCESS table is confined to in-frame rearrangements and falls short of the full clone set. An unresolved V gene accounts for under half of the shortfall where checked; the remainder is of unknown origin. In this sample the table shows 95,000 to 150,000 clones, roughly 80% of which occur a single time. The ten largest clones take up 2.1% of the sample. The sample consisted of PBMCs. The source of these receptors is a man between 25 and 39 years old in good health and CMV-seronegative.

In nucleotides, the CDR3 is TGTGCCAGCAGTGGCCCGACGAGGGATCAGCCCCAGCATTTT. Translating it yields CASSGPTRDQPQHF. This rearrangement joins TRBV6-1 to TRBJ1-5; D is unresolved. Germline V gene lookup returns CDR1 MNHNS and CDR2 SASEGT. The CDR3 totals 14 residues. Trimming removed 4 bases from V and 5 bases from J, with 12 bases in between.

The chain employs TRBV5-8 and TRBJ1-4; 9 bases are a match to TRBD1. CDR1 is SGHTS, CDR2 YDEGEE, per germline. The CDR3 contains 16 residues. The V gene end was trimmed by 4 bases and the J gene end by 1 base; junction bases not matched to a gene: 5. CDR3 in DNA: TGTGCCAGCAGCACGGGACAGGGAAGAACTAATGAAAAACTGTTTTTT. This codes for CASSTGQGRTNEKLFF.

This clone has a handful of counts. The chain employs TRBV10-3 and TRBJ1-1; D ambiguous. This CDR3 has 12 amino acids. Trimming took 6 bases from V and 2 from J, leaving 7 bases between them. CDR1 and CDR2 (germline): ENHRY, SYGVKD. This CDR3 is CAIRSPNTEAFF. The CDR3 bases are TGTGCCATCAGATCCCCTAACACTGAAGCTTTCTTT.

The CDR3 loop is CASSSAWEGGETQYF. The CDR3 DNA follows: TGCGCCAGCAGCTCCGCTTGGGAGGGTGGAGAGACCCAGTACTTC. The chain couples TRBV5-1 to TRBJ2-5; 7 bases are shared with TRBD2. Germline lookup yields CDR1 SGHRS and CDR2 YFSETQ. The junction had 9 bases not matched to a gene; V was cut back by 3 bases and J by 4 bases. CDR3 length: 15 amino acids.

The chain joins TRBV7-9 to TRBJ2-1, with a possible D match to TRBD2 (6 bases). The CDR3 contains 13 residues. V shed 5 bases and J shed 13 bases, with 18 bases lying between them. Germline CDR1 SEHNR, CDR2 FQNEAQ (reference sequence). The CDR3 nucleotides are TGTGCCAGCAGCCTAAGTGGGAGGCCGGAACAGTTCTTC. Translation gives CASSLSGRPEQFF.

This clone was seen more than once but under ten times. The gene calls are TRBV7-9 and TRBJ2-1; no firm D call. Germline V lookup: CDR1 SEHNR, CDR2 FQNEAQ (reference sequence). The V and J ends lost 5 bases and 5 bases respectively, with 7 bases between them. This CDR3 has 12 amino acids. CDR3 amino acids: CASSLSHNEQFF. CDR3 bases: TGTGCCAGCAGCCTTAGCCACAATGAGCAGTTCTTC.

The chain uses TRBV9 and TRBJ2-3; 7 bases line up with TRBD2. CDR1 is SGDLS, CDR2 YYNGEE, per germline. The length of the CDR3 is 15 residues. V lost 4 bases and J lost 1; bases outside the gene matches: 6. CDR3 in amino acids: CASSTEGRGTDTQYF. The CDR3 DNA sequence: TGTGCCAGCAGCACCGAGGGGAGGGGCACAGATACGCAGTATTTT.

The chain is built from TRBV6-5 and TRBJ2-7, with 7 bases lining up with TRBD1. The junction had 4 bases not matched to a gene; V was cut back by 6 bases and J by 2 bases. The CDR3 extends over 13 amino acids. Germline assignment: CDR1 MNHEY and CDR2 SVGAGI. Here the CDR3 DNA reads TGTGCCAGCAGGATGACAGGGCCCTACGAGCAGTACTTC. Amino acids: CASRMTGPYEQYF.

The chain carries TRBV2 and TRBJ2-1; 8 nucleotides align to TRBD2. This CDR3 has 14 residues. Germline CDR1 is SNHLY and CDR2 is FYNNEI. With 8 bases clipped from V and 2 bases from J, the junction kept 5 bases outside the gene matches. DNA for the CDR3: TGTGCCAGCGCGGGACTAGAGACCTACAATGAGCAGTTCTTC. This sequence encodes CASAGLETYNEQFF.

The chain links TRBV29-1 to TRBJ1-2, with TRBD1 matching over 7 bases. CDR1 is SQVTM, CDR2 ANQGSEA, per germline. This CDR3 is built from 14 residues. After removal of 4 bases from V and 5 bases from J, the junction contained 10 bases not matched to a gene. The CDR3 coding sequence is TGCAGCGTTGGACCGGGACAGTTGAGTTATGGCTACACCTTC. Translation gives CSVGPGQLSYGYTF.

The chain couples TRBV7-9 to TRBJ1-6; D gene uncertain. The length of the CDR3 is 12 residues. Germline CDR1 reads SEHNR; CDR2 reads FQNEAQ (reference sequence). Trimming shortened V by 5 bases and J by 8 bases, and 7 bases separated the two germline ends. The CDR3 is CASSTGDSPLHF. The CDR3 region has the DNA TGTGCCAGCAGCACCGGGGATTCACCCCTCCACTTT.

The J gene is TRBJ1-1, the V gene TRBV11-2; D perhaps matches TRBD1 (6 bases). Trimming pared 1 base from V and 8 bases from J, leaving 17 bases between. The CDR3 extends over 15 amino acids. CDR1 and CDR2 from the germline V gene are SGHAT and FQNNGV. CDR3 amino acids: CASSLGGHGGREAFF. CDR3 DNA: TGTGCCAGCAGCTTAGGGGGACATGGAGGCCGGGAAGCTTTCTTT.